Below, one T cell receptor (beta chain) is given with its context. Which antigen it targets is not known. The sample holds no much larger clone one base away, and base qualities are not on file. These data come from a study of Ad26.COV2.S vaccination and SARS-CoV-2 variants (dated by TCRdb to the early 2020s). Regarding the study in general: Vaccine-arm donors were drawn from COV1001, a multicentre, randomized, double-blind, placebo-controlled phase I-IIa trial of Ad26.COV2.S in healthy adults. TCRbeta repertoire sequencing was used to assess the specificity and breadth of SARS-CoV-2-reactive T cell receptors after Ad26.COV2.S vaccination. Dosing of Ad26.COV2.S was intramuscular, at either 5x10^10 or 1x10^11 viral particles, delivered as one shot or as two shots spaced 56 days apart. A total of 32 samples were included in the TCR-sequenced set, comprising some 20 Ad26.COV2.S vaccine recipients, 5 placebo recipients and 8 SARS-CoV-2 convalescent individuals. Investigators did not know the trial group allocation while performing experiments and assessing outcomes. Trial participants were randomized into five groups of five: low-dose or high-dose Ad26.COV2.S given once or twice, or placebo on both occasions. The paper's findings and limits, for the study overall: Comparing responses between vaccine doses or regimens was not something the study was powered to do. Vaccine and placebo recipients had comparable non-spike TCR breadth, which fits with the vaccine containing only spike. Spike-specific TCR breadth was higher in Ad26.COV2.S recipients than in placebo recipients (P = 0.0014). After vaccination, substantial breadth of spike-specific CD8+ and CD4+ T cell responses was reported. According to the authors, total T cell responses may have been underestimated by the TCR breadth and depth analyses.

The immunoSEQ Assay was used to sequence TCRbeta CDR3 regions. After extraction, genomic DNA underwent amplification by bias-controlled multiplex PCR, followed by high-throughput sequencing. From the authors' description of their analysis: To quantify the absolute abundance of every unique TCRbeta CDR3 region, sequences were collapsed and filtered. Usable DNA was measured by amplifying reference genes present in all nucleated cells, and TCRbeta template counts were normalized to that usable DNA to estimate T cell fraction. Repertoire TCRs were annotated as SARS-CoV-2-specific when V gene, CDR3 amino acid sequence and J gene were exactly matched to a known reactive TCR set. The reference SARS-CoV-2 TCR set came from MIRA and was filtered for enrichment in COVID-19-positive ImmuneCODE repertoires, removing public or cross-reactive TCRs. Using the MIRA antigens, annotated TCRs were further analysed by specific ORF or by position within an ORF. Depth was the summed frequency of annotated unique rearrangements, while breadth was defined as annotated unique rearrangements over total unique productive rearrangements. TCR breadth was compared between groups using two-sided Wilcoxon rank-sum tests. TCRdb stores this immuneACCESS table with in-frame sequences only. Part of the clones is absent; in the studies checked, under half of the shortfall reflects unresolved V genes, and no reason is known for the rest. D and trimming come from the DNA, and the V and J calls and clone size come from that table. This sample is represented by some 340,000 clones; 86% of them were singletons. Less than 2% of the sample rests with the top ten.

Interpreted using the paper, the treatment or condition label stands for: roughly 18 received Ad26.COV2.S at low or high dose, single or two shots; several received placebo; per-sample allocation not given. Repertoires of vaccine and placebo recipients were sequenced from samples collected on day 63 after the first injection. Cohort 1b enrolled 25 to 30 adults aged 18-55 years at a single site in Boston, USA, between 29 July and 7 August 2020. As a vaccine, Ad26.COV2.S was a replication-incompetent adenovirus type 26 vector that expressed a prefusion-stabilized SARS-CoV-2 spike protein derived from the original Wuhan strain. Relative to germline, V is 3 bases shorter and J is 5 bases shorter, with 8 bases between their ends. Its CDR3 holds 12 amino acids, cysteine through phenylalanine. Only the CDR3 portion is preserved as DNA: 36 bases, with reading frame beginning at the first base.

The chain was built from TRBV12-3 or TRBV12-4 and TRBJ2-7; the D gene is possibly TRBD2, with 5 bases matching. The TCR comes from a person aged 18-60 years who received the Ad26.COV2.S COVID-19 vaccine or a placebo. The sequenced sample was peripheral blood, obtained in a trial of Ad26.COV2.S vaccine versus placebo. The nucleotide sequence reads TGTGCCAGCAGTTTTTCGGGGAACGAGCAGTACTTC. This translates into CASSFSGNEQYF.